Included here is one T cell receptor (beta chain) sequence, with context. The CDR3 is 14 amino acids. V was pared by 3 bases and J by 0 bases, with 6 bases between. The germline CDR1 and CDR2 sequences are LGHDT and YNNKEL (reference sequence). The sample originates from a study of blood T cell repertoires in COVID-19. Study overall: COVID-19 samples collected from the United States, Italy and Spain covered acute and convalescent phases. Nucleic acid was either cDNA or gDNA, and it came from T cells, B-cell-depleted T cells, or PBMCs.

As originally analysed: Reference gene primer amplification gave nucleated cell count estimates. The table came from immunoSEQ multiplex PCR; TCRdb's copy has only in-frame clones and leaves some out. The V and J calls and clone size were taken over from that table, and D and trimming were inferred from the DNA. The data hold around 130,000 clones, with 80% to 85% observed a single time. Material: peripheral blood. The receptor was derived from a woman aged 30 to 39 who had recovered from COVID-19. This chain links TRBV3-1 (or the pseudogene TRBV3-2) with TRBJ1-5, with D uncertain. The CDR3 spells CASSQGYSNQPQHF. In nucleotides, the CDR3 is TGTGCCAGCAGCCAGGGCTATAGCAATCAGCCCCAGCATTTT.